This T cell receptor (beta chain) was observed in a study of OX40 agonist ivuxolimab in advanced cancers. Germline CDR1 reads MNHNS; CDR2 reads SASEGT. The V end was cut by 6 bases, the J end by 5 bases, with 11 bases between. This CDR3 has 13 residues. Some clones are missing from TCRdb's copy, which holds only in-frame ones; the method was immunoSEQ multiplex PCR. The table shows about 85,000 clones, with about 86% occurring only once. This chain connects TRBV6-1 to TRBJ1-5; D call uncertain. The sequencing here drew on CD4+ or CD8+ T cells sorted from blood, taken in a trial of the OX40 agonist ivuxolimab. This clonotype was obtained from an adult with an advanced solid tumor such as melanoma, head and neck, liver or kidney cancer. CDR3 DNA sequence: TGTGCCAGCAGGGATACGTGGGATCAGCCCCAGCATTTT. Residues: CASRDTWDQPQHF.